The present entry profiles one T cell receptor beta chain with its context. These data originate in a study of blood T cell repertoires in COVID-19. Study in general: Spain, Italy and the United States supplied samples that represented acute and convalescent COVID-19. In each case, the material was cDNA or gDNA derived from T cells, B-cell-depleted T cells, or PBMCs.

V dropped 7 bases and J dropped 1 base, with 16 bases sitting between them. CDR3 length: 14 residues. CDR1 and CDR2 from the germline V gene are GTSNPN and SVGIG (reference sequence). Methods used by the authors: Amplifying reference gene primers gave estimates of nucleated cell counts. Produced via immunoSEQ multiplex PCR; TCRdb's table is partial and in-frame only. V, J and clone size were drawn from that table, and D and trimming were deduced from the DNA. The sample records 350,000 or so clones, roughly nine tenths being singletons. Seattle's enrolled individuals joined amid active infection and were then monitored longitudinally.

This chain connects TRBV30 to TRBJ1-1; D remains unclear. The sample was peripheral blood. The clonotype was recovered from an older woman with COVID-19, enrolled during active disease. The CDR3 nucleotides read TGTGCCTTGGCAGGCCGGGGATGGAACACTGAAGCTTTCTTT. Its protein product is CALAGRGWNTEAFF.